The 25 T cell receptor beta chains reported below all come from one sample, sequenced in a study of blood T cells in healthy people across ages. Alongside a J-beta primer mix, a sample-barcoded 5' primer served in a second PCR lasting about 7 to 12 cycles. Each CDR3 protein gets one entry after TCRdb re-called the 5' RACE reads with MiXCR. This sample has roughly 700,000 distinct CDR3 sequences, with around a quarter found just once. Another study also made use of these data, one on T cells of mothers and their children.

What was sequenced was blood. The receptors derive from a boy aged 5-17 years in good health.

This clonotype has at least ten counts. The chain carries TRBV7-2 and TRBJ2-3; no firm D call. CDR3 size: 14 residues. Germline-derived CDR1 and CDR2 are SGHTA and FQGNSA. V shed 2 bases and J shed 3 bases, with 9 bases lying between them. CDR3: CASSLIGSTDTQYF. The CDR3 bases are TGTGCCAGCAGCTTAATCGGGTCGACAGATACGCAGTATTTT.

Only a few counts were recorded for this clonotype. This chain connects TRBV29-1 to TRBJ1-1; D is uncertain. V was shortened by 6 bases and J by 0 bases, with 8 bases between the two germline ends. Germline V lookup: CDR1 SQVTM, CDR2 ANQGSEA. CDR3 length equals 12 residues. CDR3 in DNA: TGCAGCGTCATGGGGTTGAACACTGAAGCTTTCTTT. Its translation is CSVMGLNTEAFF.

Only a few counts were recorded for this clonotype. The chain recombines TRBV4-2 with TRBJ2-5, with 9 nucleotides matching TRBD2. Germline assignment: CDR1 LGHNA and CDR2 YNFKEQ. There are 18 residues in the CDR3. With V trimmed by 4 bases and J by 2 bases, 14 bases remained unmatched. In nucleotides, the CDR3 is TGTGCCAGCAGCCTCCTTTTGCGTGAGCTAGCGGGGCAAGAGACCCAGTACTTC. Amino acid sequence: CASSLLLRELAGQETQYF.

This clonotype was found a few times. This chain joins TRBV6-1 and TRBJ2-5; D tentatively reads TRBD1 or TRBD2 (6 bases each). The CDR3 is made up of 13 amino acids. V lost 11 bases and J lost 5, with 18 bases in between. Germline V gene sequence: CDR1 MNHNS, CDR2 SASEGT. This chain's CDR3 is CASRGVGRETQYF. CDR3 DNA sequence: TGTGCCTCAAGGGGGGTAGGAAGGGAGACCCAGTACTTC.

The chain couples TRBV3-1 to TRBJ1-2, with D perhaps matching TRBD1 (5 bases). The CDR3 runs to 14 residues. Germline assignment: CDR1 LGHDT and CDR2 YNNKEL (reference sequence). V gave up 4 bases and J gave up 8 bases, with 17 bases separating them. As DNA, the CDR3 is TGTGCCAGCAGCCCCATTCTTTTGGGGGACGGCTACACCTTC. This translates into CASSPILLGDGYTF. The entire variable domain, with the rest obtained from reference TRBV3-1 and TRBJ1-2, is as follows: DTAVSQTPKYLVTQMGNDKSIKCEQNLGHDTMYWYKQDSKKFLKIMFSYNNKELIINETVPNRFSPKSPDKAHLNLHINSLELGDSAVYFCASSPILLGDGYTFGSGTRLTVV.

The CDR3 protein is CSVKIAGFPYEQYF. The CDR3 DNA is TGCAGCGTTAAAATAGCGGGGTTCCCCTACGAGCAGTACTTC. V is TRBV29-1 and J is TRBJ2-5; 8 bases align to TRBD2. The J call may be mistaken, given a closer DNA end match to TRBJ2-7. The CDR3 length is 14 residues. Germline values: CDR1 SQVTM, CDR2 ANQGSEA.

This clonotype was observed a few times. V is TRBV28 and J is TRBJ1-4; D is perhaps TRBD1 (6 bases). The CDR3 totals 13 residues. Between the trimmed V and J ends, which lost 3 bases and 7 bases, there was a span of 9 bases. CDR1 and CDR2 (germline): MDHEN, SYDVKM. The CDR3 nucleotides read TGTGCCAGCAGTTTGTACAGGGTTGAAAAACTGTTTTTT. Its translation is CASSLYRVEKLFF.

The V call is TRBV12-3 or TRBV12-4, the J call TRBJ1-4; TRBD1 might be the D (5 bases). The ends were cut back, 8 bases at V and 0 bases at J, with 16 bases in the middle. This CDR3 is 16 amino acids long. As DNA, the CDR3 is TGTGCCAGCGCCTTCCTCCCGGGGGCAACTAATGAAAAACTGTTTTTT. Amino acids: CASAFLPGATNEKLFF.

V usage is TRBV28 and J usage is TRBJ2-4; TRBD1 might be the D (6 bases). Germline CDR1 is MDHEN and CDR2 is SYDVKM. This CDR3 is built from 16 residues. V lost 3 bases and J 1 base, leaving 13 bases between the germline ends. For the CDR3, the DNA is TGTGCCAGCAGTTTTCGGACAGTAAAGGCCAAAAACATTCAGTACTTC. Its protein product is CASSFRTVKAKNIQYF.

This rearrangement joins TRBV29-1 to TRBJ2-5, with 14 bases matching TRBD2. V was clipped by 8 bases and J by 7 bases; unmatched bases: 3. This CDR3 has 12 amino acids. Germline V lookup: CDR1 SQVTM, CDR2 ANQGSEA. CDR3: CSLGLAGGTQYF. The CDR3 nucleotides are TGCAGCCTAGGACTAGCGGGAGGGACCCAGTACTTC.

With regard to this clonotype: A junction boundary mismatches the germline segment, possibly from a read error. The chain joins TRBV7-9 to TRBJ1-1, with 12 bases lining up with TRBD1. Germline V gene lookup returns CDR1 SEHNR and CDR2 FQNEAQ (reference sequence). The length of the CDR3 is 15 residues. The DNA for the CDR3 is TGCGCCAGCAGCCATCCGGGACAGGGGGCATCTGAAGCTTTCTTT. Amino acid sequence: CASSHPGQGASEAFF.

This clonotype has a handful of counts. This rearrangement joins TRBV6-1 to TRBJ1-3; 7 nucleotides agree with TRBD1. With V trimmed by 3 bases and J by 2 bases, 4 bases remained unmatched. Germline V gene data show CDR1 as MNHNS and CDR2 as SASEGT. CDR3 length equals 15 residues. The DNA for the CDR3 is TGTGCCAGCAGTGACACAGGGGATCCTGGAAACACCATATATTTT. This gives the protein CASSDTGDPGNTIYF.

A few counts support this clonotype. Here the CDR3 reads CSVEDPGSGEQFF. CDR3 sequence (DNA): TGCAGCGTTGAAGATCCAGGGTCGGGTGAGCAGTTCTTC. The rearrangement joins TRBV29-1 to TRBJ2-5, with D perhaps matching TRBD1 (5 bases). The J call could be wrong; TRBJ2-1 is a better fit for the DNA end. This CDR3 comprises 13 residues. CDR1 is SQVTM, CDR2 ANQGSEA, per germline.

This clonotype was counted a few times. This chain connects TRBV9 to TRBJ2-1, with D perhaps TRBD2 (7 bases). The V and J ends lost 0 bases and 4 bases respectively, with 14 bases between them. CDR3 length: 16 amino acids. Per germline, CDR1 SGDLS and CDR2 YYNGEE. CDR3 bases: TGTGCCAGCAGCGTAGGTGGGGCGGGGGCGTACAATGAGCAGTTCTTC. Translated, it gives CASSVGGAGAYNEQFF.

In this sample, this clonotype turned up a few times. The genes are TRBV27 and TRBJ2-7; D may be TRBD1 or TRBD2 (6 bases each). In germline, CDR1 is MNHEY, CDR2 SMNVEV (reference sequence). This CDR3 contains 14 residues. Trimming shortened V by 7 bases and J by 4 bases, and 17 bases separated the two germline ends. Here the CDR3 reads CASNYDGGGYEQYF. Written as DNA, the CDR3 is TGTGCCAGCAATTACGACGGAGGGGGGTACGAGCAGTACTTC.

This clonotype was observed a few times. The gene calls are TRBV29-1 and TRBJ2-7; D remains unclear. V was shortened by 4 bases and J by 0 bases, with 10 bases between the two germline ends. CDR1 SQVTM and CDR2 ANQGSEA come from the germline V gene. CDR3 length equals 13 residues. In nucleotides, the CDR3 is TGCAGCGTTGCGGCTCCCGGCTCCTACGAGCAGTACTTC. This translates into CSVAAPGSYEQYF.

This clonotype was found a few times. The chain couples TRBV29-1 to TRBJ1-1; D is undetermined. Germline V gene sequence: CDR1 SQVTM, CDR2 ANQGSEA. The V end lost 3 bases, the J end lost 2 bases, and 7 bases lay between the germline ends. This CDR3 has 12 amino acids. CDR3 bases: TGCAGCGTTGAGGAGGAAAACACTGAAGCTTTCTTT. Its translation is CSVEEENTEAFF.

The sample holds a few counts of this clonotype. This chain connects TRBV27 to TRBJ2-1, with D unclear. The V gene's germline CDR1 is MNHEY and CDR2 SMNVEV (reference sequence). The CDR3 totals 13 residues. V gave up 5 bases and J gave up 9 bases, with 14 bases separating them. The CDR3 protein is CASSRGVGSEQFF. CDR3 bases: TGTGCCAGCAGTCGTGGGGTGGGGTCTGAGCAGTTCTTC.

The rearrangement links TRBV5-1 to TRBJ1-4, with 7 nucleotides matching TRBD1. V dropped 4 bases and J dropped 3; count of bases not matched to a gene: 9. Germline lookup yields CDR1 SGHRS and CDR2 YFSETQ. The CDR3 extends over 16 amino acids. This chain's CDR3 is CASSPHYRGANEKLFF. The DNA of the CDR3 is TGCGCCAGCAGCCCCCACTACAGGGGAGCTAATGAAAAACTGTTTTTT.

The genes are TRBV10-3 and TRBJ2-7; D not resolved. The DNA end is more similar to TRBJ2-5, so the J call may be wrong. Germline CDR1 and CDR2: ENHRY and SYGVKD. The CDR3 is 14 amino acids. CDR3 bases: TGTGCCATCAGTGTCGGGCCAGATCAAGAGACCCAGTACTTC. Amino acid sequence: CAISVGPDQETQYF.

This clonotype was counted a few times. The V call is TRBV29-1, the J call TRBJ2-7; either TRBD1 or TRBD2 may supply D (5 bases each). CDR3 size: 15 residues. The V end was cut by 4 bases, the J end by 2 bases, with 18 bases between. Germline V gene lookup returns CDR1 SQVTM and CDR2 ANQGSEA. The CDR3 region has the DNA TGCAGCGTTGTACGTAAAGGGGACGAGGCCTACGAGCAGTACTTC. It is translated as CSVVRKGDEAYEQYF.

The rearrangement uses TRBV5-1 and TRBJ1-1; TRBD1 agrees at 9 bases. This CDR3 has 14 amino acids. Trimming removed 4 bases from V and 3 bases from J; junction bases left unmatched: 4. Germline V gene data show CDR1 as SGHRS and CDR2 as YFSETQ. As DNA, the CDR3 is TGCGCCAGCAGCGAACAGGGGGCGGACACTGAAGCTTTCTTT. Amino acids: CASSEQGADTEAFF.

The chain uses TRBV3-1 and TRBJ2-7; D gene unclear. The CDR3 has 15 amino acids. CDR1 and CDR2 from the germline V gene are LGHDT and YNNKEL (reference sequence). Trimming removed 3 bases at V and 6 bases at J, with 18 bases between. In nucleotides, the CDR3 is TGTGCCAGCAGCCATACGGGTGGAATCCTTGGCGAGCAGTACTTC. Translating gives CASSHTGGILGEQYF.

Only a few counts were recorded for this clonotype. The V call is TRBV7-2, the J call TRBJ2-1; no clear D gene. This CDR3 comprises 14 residues. Trimming stripped 6 bases from V and 1 base from J, with 10 bases between. Germline V gene sequence: CDR1 SGHTA, CDR2 FQGNSA. The CDR3 loop reads CASSGYGSYNEQFF. The CDR3 DNA reads TGTGCCAGCAGTGGATATGGGTCCTACAATGAGCAGTTCTTC.

This clonotype was picked up a small number of times. A single base separates this from a much larger clone, so it may be a read error. The rearrangement joins TRBV3-1 to TRBJ2-6; D is unresolved. Germline loops: CDR1 LGHDT, CDR2 YNNKEL (reference sequence). V shed 3 bases and J shed 1 base, with 4 bases lying between them. CDR3 length: 14 residues. The CDR3 DNA sequence: TGTGCCAGCAGCCAGAGGTCTGGGGCCAACGTCCTGACTTTC. Its translation: CASSQRSGANVLTF.